This is a list of T cell receptor beta chains from one sample in a study of blood T cells in healthy people across ages. TCRdb processed the 5' RACE reads anew with MiXCR; each CDR3 protein has one entry. Of around 900,000 distinct CDR3 sequences in the sample, roughly 47% were seen once. Sequencing was performed on blood. These receptors were obtained from a woman aged 55-69 years in good health. CDR3s include the opening cysteine and the closing phenylalanine or tryptophan. The order of the fields is J gene, V gene, D gene, clone size, CDR3 protein, CDR3 DNA. D genes are given only for firm matches. Clone size is shown for a subset of rows, as once, few, many or a class of expanded clone.

J: TRBJ2-4; V: TRBV28; D: TRBD1; size: -; CDR3: CAILPGTVLAKNIQYF; DNA: TGTGCGATACTTCCGGGGACAGTACTAGCCAAAAACATTCAGTACTTC
J: TRBJ1-4; V: TRBV4-1; D: -; size: few; CDR3: CASSQGPPTNEKLFF; DNA: TGCGCCAGCAGCCAAGGACCGCCAACTAATGAAAAACTGTTTTTT
J: TRBJ2-1; V: TRBV7-3; D: TRBD2; size: -; CDR3: CASSYRLAGSYNEQFF; DNA: TGTGCCAGCAGCTACCGACTAGCGGGATCCTACAATGAGCAGTTCTTC
J: TRBJ2-5; V: TRBV14; D: -; size: few; CDR3: CASSQTRSDFGETQYF; DNA: TGTGCCAGCAGCCAAACCCGATCAGATTTCGGAGAGACCCAGTACTTC
J: TRBJ2-3; V: TRBV11-1; D: TRBD1; size: few; CDR3: CASSLRQGAHTQYF; DNA: TGTGCCAGCAGCTTAAGACAGGGGGCCCATACGCAGTATTTT
J: TRBJ2-1; V: TRBV11-2; D: -; size: -; CDR3: CASSSHRYNEQFF; DNA: TGCGCCAGCAGCTCCCATAGGTACAATGAGCAGTTCTTC
J: TRBJ2-7; V: TRBV28; D: -; size: -; CDR3: CASSTGQSSYNEQYF; DNA: TGTGCCAGCAGCACTGGACAAAGCTCCTACAATGAGCAGTACTTC
J: TRBJ2-1; V: TRBV27; D: -; size: -; CDR3: CASSLSPMNEQFF; DNA: TGTGCCAGCAGTTTATCCCCTATGAATGAGCAGTTCTTC
J: TRBJ2-7; V: TRBV5-1; D: TRBD2; size: -; CDR3: CASSLGILGTTGRSHEQYF; DNA: TGCGCCAGCAGCTTGGGAATTCTCGGGACTACCGGGAGATCTCACGAGCAGTACTTC
J: TRBJ2-1; V: TRBV3-1; D: -; size: -; CDR3: CASSRGDNEQFF; DNA: TGTGCCAGCAGCCGAGGGGACAATGAGCAGTTCTTC
J: TRBJ2-4; V: TRBV6-1; D: -; size: -; CDR3: CASIMGGPKNIQYF; DNA: TGTGCCAGCATCATGGGGGGACCCAAAAACATTCAGTACTTC
J: TRBJ2-3; V: TRBV11-2; D: -; size: many; CDR3: CASSIRENTQYF; DNA: TGTGCCAGCAGCATAAGGGAGAATACGCAGTATTTT
J: TRBJ1-6; V: TRBV4-1; D: TRBD1; size: few; CDR3: CASSREPRGAEFGGSPLHF; DNA: TGCGCCAGCAGCCGCGAGCCCAGGGGGGCTGAATTTGGCGGGTCACCCCTCCACTTT
J: TRBJ2-1; V: TRBV5-1; D: -; size: few; CDR3: CASSLESLRSYNEQFF; DNA: TGCGCCAGCAGCTTGGAAAGTCTACGCTCCTACAATGAGCAGTTCTTC
J: TRBJ2-7; V: TRBV28; D: -; size: once; CDR3: CASRTRTGSYEQYF; DNA: TGTGCCAGCAGAACCCGGACGGGCTCCTACGAGCAGTACTTC
J: TRBJ2-2; V: TRBV29-1; D: -; size: -; CDR3: CSVAPTGTGELFF; DNA: TGCAGCGTGGCCCCGACCGGCACCGGGGAGCTGTTTTTT
J: TRBJ2-4; V: TRBV18; D: -; size: -; CDR3: CASSPWDIAKNIQYF; DNA: TGTGCCAGCTCACCATGGGATATAGCCAAAAACATTCAGTACTTC
J: TRBJ2-1; V: TRBV7-9; D: TRBD2; size: -; CDR3: CASSPLAGSLGEQFF; DNA: TGTGCCAGCAGCCCGCTAGCGGGATCACTCGGTGAGCAGTTCTTC
J: TRBJ2-3; V: TRBV10-3; D: TRBD2; size: -; CDR3: CAISGKTSGSGDTQYF; DNA: TGTGCCATCAGTGGTAAGACTAGCGGGAGCGGTGATACGCAGTATTTT
J: TRBJ1-6; V: TRBV12-3/TRBV12-4; D: -; size: few; CDR3: CASSFNRENSPLHF; DNA: TGTGCCAGCAGTTTCAACAGGGAGAATTCACCCCTCCACTTT
J: TRBJ2-7; V: TRBV20-1; D: -; size: -; CDR3: CSARDRVEQYF; DNA: TGCAGTGCTAGAGATCGCGTCGAGCAGTACTTC
J: TRBJ2-7; V: TRBV3-1; D: -; size: many; CDR3: CASSQEGVGQYEQYF; DNA: TGTGCCAGCAGCCAAGAAGGAGTAGGTCAATACGAGCAGTACTTC
J: TRBJ1-4; V: TRBV5-6; D: -; size: -; CDR3: CASRLRGAREKLFF; DNA: TGTGCCAGCAGACTGAGGGGGGCGAGGGAAAAACTGTTTTTT
J: TRBJ2-5; V: TRBV5-1; D: -; size: -; CDR3: CASSLQSGDNEQYF; DNA: TGCGCCAGCAGCTTGCAAAGCGGAGACAATGAGCAGTACTTC
J: TRBJ2-5; V: TRBV4-2; D: -; size: -; CDR3: CASSQTGGPRTQYF; DNA: TGTGCCAGCAGCCAAACGGGGGGCCCGAGGACCCAGTACTTC
J: TRBJ2-4; V: TRBV12-3/TRBV12-4; D: -; size: few; CDR3: CASSFPQGAKNIQYF; DNA: TGTGCCAGCAGTTTCCCCCAGGGGGCCAAAAACATTCAGTACTTC
J: TRBJ1-4; V: TRBV11-2; D: -; size: -; CDR3: CASSLVGLATNEKLFF; DNA: TGTGCCAGCAGCTTAGTCGGACTTGCAACTAATGAAAAACTGTTTTTT
J: TRBJ2-2; V: TRBV7-2; D: -; size: -; CDR3: CASSLFGVGGNTGELFF; DNA: TGTGCCAGCAGCTTATTCGGTGTAGGGGGGAACACCGGGGAGCTGTTTTTT